This T cell receptor beta chain was found in a study of cytomegalovirus exposure and HLA in healthy donors (dated by TCRdb to the late 2010s). Background on the whole study: An earlier analysis of several hundred of the donors reported 250 to 300 Gb of sequence data and 120 million or so unique TCR beta sequences from roughly 180 million T cells. Along with the roughly 670-subject first cohort, a separate validation cohort of over a hundred different subjects was used. Of the roughly 420 genotyped donors, more than 75% were placed in the genetic ancestry cluster associated with self-reported Caucasian donors. In the later analysis, no new phenotypic data were used to find candidate immune exposures; instead, reliance was placed on TCR beta sequences and their occurrence across donors. To decide whether each TCR beta V gene segment behaved as functional or pseudogenic, an earlier analysis of approximately 620 of the donors relied on high-throughput TCR beta sequencing. Donor age, sex, ethnicity and CMV serostatus were compiled alongside the repertoire data. An early release covering roughly 580 HLA-typed donors comprised approximately 290 gigabases of sequencing data and about 90 million unique TCR sequences. To study patterns of TCR occurrence, a later analysis re-analyzed previously published TCR beta repertoires from just over 650 donors and added high-resolution HLA genotyping. Across under 500 genotyped donors of the cohort, an average of roughly 250,000 unique TCR beta nucleotide sequences per donor were sequenced, and roughly 20% of those sequences were non-productive. Typing coverage differed by locus: A, B, C, DRB1 and DQB1 were typed in roughly 620-640 donors, DQA1 in 500 to 550, DPA1 in roughly 590, and DPB1 in roughly 470. In a later genetic analysis, genome-wide SNP genotypes for about 65% of the roughly 700 donors were used, and that subset was treated as a discovery cohort. To predict cytomegalovirus infection status, the study brought together high-throughput TCR immunosequencing, statistical association of individual TCRs with disease status, and machine learning. Five DR-DQ haplotypes were handled as single units for association and clustering, since linkage in the cohort was strong. The study profiled the T cell repertoires of hundreds of subjects by immunosequencing and related them to cytomegalovirus serostatus. The aim of the study was to test whether cataloging public T cell receptors could identify signatures of past pathogen exposure. Every repertoire in the discovery cohort had been generated on one and the same sequencing platform. HLA typing covered class I and class II loci at four-digit resolution.

Receptor amplification or capture employed the immunoSEQ multiplex PCR assay. For the multiplex PCR, a mixture combining 60 forward primers for TCR Vbeta segments and 13 reverse primers for TCR Jbeta segments was used. The CDR3 region of rearranged TCR beta genes was amplified from genomic DNA by a multiplex PCR assay. On the Illumina HiSeq System, the amplified TCR beta libraries were sequenced as 87-base-pair reads. The authors' pipeline ran thus. A later analysis tallied around 80 million unique TCR beta chains across the 666 repertoires, and about 10 million of those chains were shared by two or more donors. To remove PCR and sequencing errors, raw reads were error-corrected and collapsed into unique sequences using a nearest-neighbor algorithm that merged closely related sequences. CDR3 sequences were aligned to IMGT reference sequences to assign V, D and J gene segments. For a sequence to be retained, a match of at least six nucleotides to both a V gene segment and a J gene segment was required. A rearrangement was called productive if the CDR3 had no stop codons and remained in frame with V and J, and every other rearrangement was called non-productive. CDR3 was defined according to IMGT convention as the region running from the second conserved V-encoded cysteine to the conserved J-encoded phenylalanine. Sequences without an unambiguous match to a single V gene segment were excluded from the earlier analysis of about 640 of the donors. An earlier analysis of fewer than 750 of the donors classified V segments as functional when productive rearrangements were above 56.7% and as segregating when the standard deviation between donors was above 5%. To diagnose cytomegalovirus status from the catalog of TCR beta chain sequences, a statistical classification framework was built. A later analysis assigned V and J genes by comparing TCR nucleotide sequences with IMGT/GENE-DB human TR gene sequences. In a later analysis, CDR3 sequences and most-parsimonious VDJ recombination scenarios were assigned using the TCRdist pipeline. A later analysis defined each TCR beta chain by its CDR3 amino acid sequence plus V-gene family, and excluded reads lacking a unique V-gene family. A later analysis removed 550 to 700 highly shared, low-generation-probability nucleotide sequences to deal with suspected cross-contamination and a sequencing artifact. For each public chain, a later analysis derived a clonal expansion index from normalized ranks of inferred template counts within each repertoire. A later analysis computed generation probabilities with a VDJ recombination model fitted to out-of-frame rearrangements, and checked the results against IGoR. A later analysis scored TCR-TCR, TCR-HLA and TCR-CMV co-occurrence with hypergeometric tests, applying a repertoire-size bias correction to TCR pairs. In a later analysis, false discovery rates were estimated by permuting HLA or CMV assignments 20 times. In a later analysis, co-occurring TCRs were grouped with DBSCAN, and TCRdist sequence similarity was added when clustering was performed within HLA-allele-positive subsets. Repertoires with fewer than 30,000 or more than 120,000 public chains, plus five repertoires with anomalous nucleotide sharing, were excluded from co-occurrence clustering. Not all clones reach the TCRdb copy of this immuneACCESS table, which keeps in-frame sequences only. Checked studies attribute under half of the gap to unresolved V genes and leave the rest unexplained. V and J calls and clone size follow that table, whereas D and trimming were derived from the DNA. The sample table shows under 150,000 clones, and over 70% are seen once. The ten top clones hold 4% to 4.5% of the sample.

The CDR3 spans 13 residues, from the cysteine through the phenylalanine. The CDR3 DNA has 39 bases and is translated from base 1. The CDR1 and CDR2 encoded by the germline V gene (reference sequence) are SGHNT and YYREEE. V is clipped by 2 bases and J by 2 bases, and the sequence between their germline boundaries is 6 bases long. About this clone itself: Its antigen is not yet known. No base qualities exist here, and no much larger clone lies one base off it.

The cohort consisted of 650 to 850 healthy bone marrow donors. At the time of sampling, all cohort members were nominally healthy, though unrecorded immune exposures were likely present. The donor was CMV seronegative and belonged to the group of around 400 seronegative cohort members. A peripheral blood sample was collected from each donor, and TCR beta sequencing was performed on peripheral blood mononuclear cells. The Qiagen DNeasy Blood Extraction Kit was used to extract genomic DNA from the blood cell samples. Overall results and qualifications from the work: A group of highly shared sequence variants was considered likely to be a technical artifact of the sequencing pipeline. Most TCR sequences were seen in very few donors, while some public TCRs were found in many individuals. Roughly uniform sequencing depth across donors was assumed in presence/absence analyses, although this assumption may not hold. Some IMGT-functional V segments, including TRBV6-2 and TRBV6-3, could not be told apart with the 87-base-pair reads, so those segments were excluded. The only immune exposure information available for the cohort was CMV serostatus. In a later analysis, HLA-associated TCR beta chains showed more clonal expansion and lower generation probabilities than non-associated chains that were equally common. A later genetic analysis reported fewer N-insertions in productive TCRs among donors in an Asian-associated ancestry cluster than the roughly 720-donor mean. Only TCR beta chains were sequenced in this cohort, and the absence of alpha or paired-chain data limited detectable features. The authors suggested that the approach could potentially be generalized to other disease states and immunological phenotypes. Linkage disequilibrium might explain the correlated functional status among segregating V segments, but an unknown experimental factor could not be excluded. A further reported finding was that TCR beta sequences accurately predicted the HLA-A and HLA-B alleles for most subjects in the first cohort. Because HLA typing was missing for some donors at each locus, association tests included only the typed subset. According to a later analysis, most CMV-associated TCR beta chains appeared to be HLA-restricted, and the HLA associations seemed to be driven largely by CMV exposure. In vitro tests confirmed that a few of the cytomegalovirus-associated TCR beta chains recognize cytomegalovirus antigens. Strong co-occurrence of HLA alleles, especially DR and DQ, made assigning TCR associations to individual alleles difficult. Cytomegalovirus status was reported to be diagnosed by the classifier with high specificity and sensitivity in both the original and validation cohorts. Specific HLA alleles were associated with 15,000 to 20,000 TCR beta sequences at a false discovery rate of 0.05 in a later analysis. According to a later analysis, parvovirus B19, influenza, CMV and Epstein-Barr virus appeared linked to several top co-occurrence clusters. Because counts were too low, about 18 rarely observed V segments, including chromosome 9 orphons, were left out of the earlier analysis of about 500 of the donors. A later genetic analysis associated a missense DCLRE1C variant with V-gene and J-gene trimming of TCR beta chains, and an independent cohort replicated the association. An earlier analysis of 587 of the donors showed that most TCR beta V segments appeared in productive rearrangements either about 87% or about 30% of the time, which broadly matched IMGT annotations. In a later analysis, the rate of TCR association differed among HLA loci, with DRB1 alleles having the most associated TCRs and HLA-C alleles having the fewest. In the study, 164 TCR beta chains were listed as associated with cytomegalovirus.

The rearrangement joined TRBV5-4 to TRBJ2-3; no D gene is confidently identified. The source of this sequence is a woman between 40 and 55 years old in good health and CMV-seronegative. Sequencing was done on a sample of PBMCs. The CDR3 amino acid sequence is: CASSFPYTDTQYF. The DNA sequence is given as TGTGCCAGCAGCTTTCCTTACACAGATACGCAGTATTTT.